Listed below are T cell receptor beta chains from one sample, sequenced in a study of cytomegalovirus exposure and HLA in healthy donors. The repertoire was sequenced with immunoSEQ multiplex PCR; TCRdb's copy has only in-frame clones and lacks some. The repertoire holds 75,000 to 90,000 clones, with roughly 80% as singletons. Sequencing used PBMCs. The receptors originated from a man between 45 and 60 years old in good health and CMV-seronegative. Each CDR3 is given with its conserved first and last residue. D genes are given only for firm matches. Not every row has a clone size; where given, it reads once, few, many or a size class.

TRBV28	NA	NA	TRBJ1-5	CASSVGTGDQPQHF	TGTGCCAGCAGTGTCGGGACTGGGGATCAGCCCCAGCATTTT
TRBV5-1	NA	TRBD2	TRBJ2-7	CASSLTIAGGSYEQYF	TGCGCCAGCAGCTTGACTATAGCGGGGGGCTCCTACGAGCAGTACTTC
TRBV14	few	NA	TRBJ2-2	CASSPYNTGELFF	TGTGCCAGCAGCCCCTACAACACCGGGGAGCTGTTTTTT
TRBV13	NA	NA	TRBJ2-2	CASSRPTGGNTGELFF	TGTGCCAGCAGCCGCCCGACAGGCGGGAACACCGGGGAGCTGTTTTTT
TRBV10-3	NA	TRBD1	TRBJ2-4	CAIADPDPDRAKNIQYF	TGTGCCATCGCCGACCCCGACCCGGACAGGGCCAAAAACATTCAGTACTTC
TRBV28	NA	TRBD1	TRBJ2-7	CASSPPGQSYEQYF	TGTGCCAGCAGTCCACCGGGACAGTCCTACGAGCAGTACTTC
TRBV7-3	NA	NA	TRBJ2-3	CSSSSGTDTQYF	TGTTCCAGCAGCTCGGGCACAGATACGCAGTATTTT
TRBV6-5	NA	TRBD1	TRBJ2-7	CASSKGQGEREQYF	TGTGCCAGCAGCAAGGGACAGGGGGAGCGGGAGCAGTACTTC
TRBV9	NA	TRBD1	TRBJ1-2	CASSAQGAWGYTF	TGTGCCAGCAGTGCACAGGGGGCGTGGGGCTACACCTTC
TRBV13	NA	TRBD1	TRBJ2-5	CASSLGQGGETQYF	TGTGCCAGCAGCCTTGGACAGGGGGGGGAGACCCAGTACTTC
TRBV27	NA	TRBD1	TRBJ2-3	CASSLYLGGRTDTQYF	TGTGCCAGCAGTTTATATTTAGGGGGCCGCACAGATACGCAGTATTTT
TRBV5-1	NA	TRBD2	TRBJ2-7	CASSRGDSYEQYF	TGCGCCAGTTCCCGGGGGGACTCCTACGAGCAGTACTTC
TRBV5-1	NA	NA	TRBJ2-3	CASSLGAGGDTQYF	TGCGCCAGCAGCTTGGGGGCAGGGGGGGATACGCAGTATTTT
TRBV11-2	NA	NA	TRBJ2-7	CASSLISSASYEQYF	TGTGCCAGCAGCCTCATTTCTAGTGCCAGCTACGAGCAGTACTTC
TRBV30	NA	TRBD1	TRBJ2-5	CAWSYRGLETQYF	TGTGCCTGGAGTTACAGGGGGCTCGAGACCCAGTACTTC
TRBV25-1	NA	NA	TRBJ1-2	CASSERMEDGRAF	TGTGCCAGCAGTGAGCGAATGGAGGACGGAAGGGCGTTC
TRBV6-5	NA	TRBD1	TRBJ2-7	CASSRQGALDEQYF	TGTGCCAGCAGTCGACAGGGGGCGCTCGACGAGCAGTACTTC
TRBV20-1	NA	NA	TRBJ2-1	CSASSNEQFF	TGCAGTGCCTCCTCCAATGAGCAGTTCTTC
TRBV18	few	TRBD1	TRBJ1-4	CASSPSGGQEKLFF	TGTGCCAGCTCACCATCAGGGGGCCAAGAAAAACTGTTTTTT
TRBV2	NA	NA	TRBJ2-2	CASRSSANTGELFF	TGTGCCAGCAGAAGCAGCGCGAACACCGGGGAGCTGTTTTTT
TRBV4-3	NA	NA	TRBJ2-2	CASSQKGHNTGELFF	TGCGCCAGCAGCCAAAAGGGACACAACACCGGGGAGCTGTTTTTT
TRBV6-4	few	TRBD2	TRBJ2-3	CASSDWGGTQYF	TGTGCCAGCAGTGACTGGGGGGGTACGCAGTATTTT
TRBV18	NA	NA	TRBJ1-2	CASSPWAAYGYTF	TGTGCCAGCTCACCGTGGGCAGCCTATGGCTACACCTTC
TRBV6-5	NA	NA	TRBJ1-3	CASSSTGSGNTIYF	TGTGCCAGCAGTTCTACGGGCTCTGGAAACACCATATATTTT
TRBV18	NA	NA	TRBJ2-5	CASSLLVATVEETQYF	TGTGCCAGCTCACTGCTCGTTGCTACTGTCGAGGAGACCCAGTACTTC
TRBV6-5	NA	TRBD1	TRBJ2-7	CASSPDRGPTYEQYF	TGTGCCAGCAGCCCCGACAGGGGGCCGACCTACGAGCAGTACTTC
TRBV5-1	NA	NA	TRBJ2-1	CASSLHTNEQFF	TGCGCCAGCAGCTTGCATACTAATGAGCAGTTCTTC
TRBV7-9	NA	NA	TRBJ1-2	CASRPPGTGYGYTF	TGTGCCAGCAGACCGCCCGGTACAGGCTATGGCTACACCTTC